The clone carrying this TCR beta chain occurred many times. Its antigen is unknown. The data belong to a study of spatial heterogeneity in lung cancer. General study findings and limits: Compared with follow-up, resection was when ubiquitous expanded tumor TCRs appeared in blood more.

The germline CDR1 and CDR2 sequences are SGHRS and YFSETQ. The CDR3 totals 15 residues. V was pared by 7 bases and J by 2 bases, with 17 bases between. The time point was: blood at routine non-recurrence follow-up after resection. One entry per CDR3 protein results from TCRdb running MiXCR on the 5' RACE reads. Of some 10,000 distinct CDR3 sequences listed, around a tenth were seen once; the top ten hold 30% to 35%. This clonotype originated in a female donor with early-stage non-small cell lung cancer. The chain employs TRBV5-1 and TRBJ2-3; perhaps TRBD1 as D (6 bases). The input for sequencing was PBMCs, taken at follow-up. The CDR3 DNA is TGCGCCAGCTCTTTCCTTGGACAGAACACAGATACGCAGTATTTT. Its protein product is CASSFLGQNTDTQYF.